Listed below are T cell receptor beta chains from one sample, sequenced in a study of control samples from healthy donors and cancer patients. The assay was immunoSEQ multiplex PCR, and TCRdb's table has in-frame clones only and misses some. Of 80,000 or so clones in the sample, about nine tenths were seen once. Sequenced material: blood. The receptors stem from a man over 45 in good health. CDR3s include the opening cysteine and the closing phenylalanine or tryptophan. The D gene is left open where the match is weak. Clone size is given for some rows only: seen once, a few or many times, or a class if the clone is expanded.

j_call d_call clone_size v_call cdr3_nt cdr3_aa
TRBJ1-4 TRBD1 NA TRBV10-2 TGCGCCAGCAGTGCGGGACAGGGGTCGAAAAAACTGTTTTTT CASSAGQGSKKLFF
TRBJ2-3 TRBD1 NA TRBV19 TGTGCCAGTGGCAGGGGGCGCACAGATACGCAGTATTTT CASGRGRTDTQYF
TRBJ2-7 NA NA TRBV7-9 TGTGCCAGCAGCTTAGCGGGCAGAAGCAGCTCCTACGAGCAGTACTTC CASSLAGRSSSYEQYF
TRBJ2-7 NA NA TRBV2 TGTGCCAGCAGTGCCCCCGCCCATTACGAGCAGTACTTC CASSAPAHYEQYF
TRBJ2-3 TRBD2 NA TRBV5-6 TGTGCCAGCAGCTTGGGTGGGGGGGTCACAGATACGCAGTATTTT CASSLGGGVTDTQYF
TRBJ2-2 TRBD2 NA TRBV5-1 TGCGCCAGCAGGGGGGGGACGGACACCGGGGAGCTGTTTTTT CASRGGTDTGELFF
TRBJ2-7 TRBD1 NA TRBV10-3 TGTGCCATCAGCCCCGGGACAGGGGTGTCGGAGCAGTACTTC CAISPGTGVSEQYF
TRBJ2-1 TRBD2 NA TRBV5-5 TGTGCCAGCAGCTTGACTAGCGGGGGTTACAATGAGCAGTTCTTC CASSLTSGGYNEQFF
TRBJ2-2 TRBD2 NA TRBV5-4 TGTGCCAGCAGCGGCGGACTAGCGGGAGGTACCGGGGAGCTGTTTTTT CASSGGLAGGTGELFF
TRBJ1-1 NA NA TRBV30 TGTGCCTGGACCCCCGCAGGAGGGACTGAAGCTTTCTTT CAWTPAGGTEAFF
TRBJ2-3 NA NA TRBV5-1 TGCGCCAGCAGCTTGGTGACAGGAGTAAGCACAGATACGCAGTATTTT CASSLVTGVSTDTQYF
TRBJ1-2 NA NA TRBV4-1 TGCGCCAGCAGCCAAGTAGACAGATCGGATAACTATGGCTACACCTTC CASSQVDRSDNYGYTF
TRBJ2-5 NA NA TRBV19 TGTGCCAGTACCACAGGGACTCAAGAGACCCAGTACTTC CASTTGTQETQYF
TRBJ1-1 NA NA TRBV6-1 TGTGCCAGCAGTGAACGGCCGGGGGCGGTGACTGAAGCTTTCTTT CASSERPGAVTEAFF
TRBJ1-1 NA NA TRBV30 TGTGCCTGGAACGGTATGAACACTGAAGCTTTCTTT CAWNGMNTEAFF
TRBJ2-1 TRBD2 NA TRBV4-2 TGTGCCAGCAGCCAAGATCTGGCGGGGGACTCCTACAATGAGCAGTTCTTC CASSQDLAGDSYNEQFF
TRBJ1-2 TRBD1 NA TRBV27 TGTGCCAGCAGCTCTTTAGGGACAGGGGAGTATGGCTACACCTTC CASSSLGTGEYGYTF
TRBJ2-1 TRBD2 NA TRBV3-1/TRBV3-2 TGTGCCAGCAGCCCGGAGGCCTCTAGCGGGGTAAATGAGCAGTTCTTC CASSPEASSGVNEQFF
TRBJ2-2 TRBD1 NA TRBV12-3/TRBV12-4 TGTGCCAGCAGGCCGACAGGGTACGGGGAGCTGTTTTTT CASRPTGYGELFF
TRBJ1-1 NA once TRBV6-5 TGTGCCAGCAGTTACTCGACCAGAATGAACATTGAAGCTTTCTTT CASSYSTRMNIEAFF
TRBJ2-7 NA NA TRBV24-1 TGTGCCACCAGTGACAGAAGCTCCTACGAGCAGTACTTC CATSDRSSYEQYF
TRBJ2-5 NA once TRBV6-6 TGTGCCAGCAGATTTAGTGAGGGGGAGCTCCGGAGGACCCAGTACTTC CASRFSEGELRRTQYF
TRBJ2-5 TRBD2 NA TRBV18 TGTGCCAGCTCACCGCCGGGACTAGCGGAAGAGACCCAGTACTTC CASSPPGLAEETQYF
TRBJ1-5 NA NA TRBV27 TGTGCCAGCAGTAGAGACTGGAATCAGCCCCAGCATTTT CASSRDWNQPQHF
TRBJ2-2 NA NA TRBV2 TGTGCCAGCCTGAGAGGGGGGAACACCGGGGAGCTGTTTTTT CASLRGGNTGELFF
TRBJ2-3 NA NA TRBV24-1 TGTGCCACCAGTGATCCCCGGAGAGAGGTCCATTTT CATSDPRREVHF
TRBJ1-5 NA few TRBV11-2 TGTGCCAGCAGCGCTGGGCGGCACCAGCCCCAGCATTTT CASSAGRHQPQHF
TRBJ2-1 NA NA TRBV25-1 TGTGCCAGCACGCGGGGTCTCTACAATGAGCAGTTCTTC CASTRGLYNEQFF
TRBJ2-6 NA NA TRBV13 TGTGCCAGCAGCTATTCGACAGCTAGCTCTGGGGCCAACGTCCTGACTTTC CASSYSTASSGANVLTF
TRBJ2-5 NA NA TRBV6-6 TGTGCCAGCAGTTACTCGACAGAGACCCAGTACTTC CASSYSTETQYF
TRBJ2-2 NA NA TRBV3-1/TRBV3-2 TGTGCCAGCAGCCAAGATCCCCCAGGTCAGCCCGGGGAGCTGTTTTTT CASSQDPPGQPGELFF
TRBJ2-1 TRBD2 NA TRBV9 TGTGCCAGCCGCGGGGGGGGCCAAAACAATGAGCAGTTCTTC CASRGGGQNNEQFF
TRBJ1-2 TRBD1 NA TRBV5-6 TGTGCCAGCAGTGAAACAGGGGCCGGTTACTATGGCTACACCTTC CASSETGAGYYGYTF
TRBJ1-1 NA NA TRBV7-2 TGTGCCAGCAGCTCCAGGGGCAGAATAAACACTGAAGCTTTCTTT CASSSRGRINTEAFF
TRBJ1-6 TRBD1 NA TRBV27 TGTGCCAGCAGGGAGCGGACAGGGAGGAATAATTCACCCCTCCACTTT CASRERTGRNNSPLHF
TRBJ1-1 NA NA TRBV18 TGTGCCAGCTCACAACGACAGGACACTGAAGCTTTCTTT CASSQRQDTEAFF
TRBJ2-2 TRBD1 NA TRBV5-1 TGCGCCAGCAGCCTCCGGGACAGGGGGCCCCCCGGGGAGCTGTTTTTT CASSLRDRGPPGELFF
TRBJ1-1 NA NA TRBV6-6 TGTGCCAGCAGTTACTCCCGACAGGCCACTGAAGCTTTCTTT CASSYSRQATEAFF
TRBJ2-5 NA NA TRBV24-1 TGTGCCACCAGTGATTTCGGAGAGACCCAGTACTTC CATSDFGETQYF
TRBJ1-5 TRBD1 NA TRBV2 TGTGCCAGCAGCTTGGGACAGTATAGCAATCAGCCCCAGCATTTT CASSLGQYSNQPQHF
TRBJ1-2 TRBD1 once TRBV18 TGTGCCAGCTCCGGGACAGGGGGCGTGGATGGCTACACCTTC CASSGTGGVDGYTF
TRBJ2-7 NA once TRBV7-9 TGTGCCAGCAGCGCGGACATCACCTCCTCCTACGAGCAGTACTTC CASSADITSSYEQYF
TRBJ2-2 NA NA TRBV5-1 TGCGCCAGCAAGAAGCAAGGAGGGGGTTTAGGGGAGCTGTTTTTT CASKKQGGGLGELFF
TRBJ1-5 TRBD1 NA TRBV4-1 TGCGCCAGCAGTCAGACAGGGGTCGGGAGCAATCAGCCCCAGCATTTT CASSQTGVGSNQPQHF
TRBJ2-3 TRBD1 NA TRBV25-1 TGTGCCAGCAGTGAGGGACAGGGGATACGGAATACGCAGTATTTT CASSEGQGIRNTQYF